Given below is one T cell receptor beta chain in context. Its specificity is not known. This entry comes from a study of shared clonotypes between healthy human individuals. Study conclusions and caveats: All-four-donor shared clonotypes had higher generation probabilities than non-shared clonotypes did.

It was into CD45RA+ naive and CD45RA-negative memory subsets that the CD4+ cells were split. Each subset's genomic DNA was split evenly across several immunoSEQ plates. Source study methods: Filtering differed for immunoSEQ, which gave only junction sequences without quality scores. Some clones are missing from TCRdb's copy, which holds only in-frame ones; the method was immunoSEQ multiplex PCR. The DNA gave D and trimming, while V, J and clone size come from that table. Of some 2.4 million clones listed, 80% to 95% are singletons. Material: naive CD4+ T cells from PBMCs. Subset described: CD45RA+ positively selected. The origin of this receptor is a man between 18 and 35 years old in good health. Some clones in this sample may be carry-over from other donors' samples.

The CDR3 sequence is CASSLGTKESYEQYF. CDR3 DNA: TGCGCCAGCAGCTTAGGGACGAAGGAGTCGTACGAGCAGTACTTC. The chain has TRBV5-1 and TRBJ2-7; D possibly matches TRBD1 or TRBD2 (5 bases each). V lost 2 bases and J 4 bases, leaving 16 bases between the germline ends. Germline values: CDR1 SGHRS, CDR2 YFSETQ. This CDR3 is 15 amino acids long.